This T cell receptor (beta chain) was profiled in a study of cytomegalovirus exposure and HLA in healthy donors. With regard to this clone: Antigen: not known.

PCR was performed using 60 Vbeta and 13 Jbeta primers. The repertoire was sequenced with immunoSEQ multiplex PCR; TCRdb's copy has only in-frame clones and lacks some. The sample shows 45,000 to 65,000 clones, around 72% of them seen only once. This CDR3 is built from 14 residues. Germline trimming cut 4 bases from V and 5 bases from J; bases unmatched to any gene: 6. Looked up from germline, CDR1 is SGDLS and CDR2 is YYNGEE. Study-wide findings and caveats: V- and J-gene trimming in TCR beta was tied to a missense DCLRE1C variant by an analysis performed later.

Though nominally healthy at sampling, donors likely had unrecorded immune exposures. This chain uses TRBV9 with TRBJ1-1, with TRBD1 matching 9 bases. The sequencing input was PBMCs. This receptor was taken from a man younger than 35 in good health and CMV-seronegative. The CDR3 spells CASSSRTGVTEAFF. CDR3 nucleotide sequence: TGTGCCAGCAGCTCAAGGACAGGGGTGACTGAAGCTTTCTTT.